This T cell receptor (beta chain) originates from a study of blood T cells in healthy people across ages. The authors ran a second PCR of roughly 7 to 11 cycles using a sample-barcoded 5' primer and a J-beta primer mix. TCRdb reanalysed the 5' RACE reads using MiXCR and keeps one entry per CDR3 protein. The data hold about 720,000 distinct CDR3 sequences, with 25% observed a single time. The CDR3 covers 15 residues. Looked up from germline, CDR1 is SGHAT and CDR2 is FQNNGV. Trimming took off 3 bases at V and 4 bases at J, with 12 bases between the two ends. These data were also filed under a second study, of T cells of mothers and their children.

This receptor was taken from a boy under 18 in good health. The material sequenced was blood. The chain has TRBV11-2 and TRBJ2-2, with D perhaps assigned TRBD1 or TRBD2 (5 bases each). CDR3 nucleotides: TGTGCCAGCAGCTTCACCGGGGCAGCCACCGGGGAGCTGTTTTTT. Residues: CASSFTGAATGELFF. Together with reference TRBV11-2 and TRBJ2-2, the CDR3 gives the full variable domain: EAGVAQSPRYKIIEKRQSVAFWCNPISGHATLYWYQQILGQGPKLLIQFQNNGVVDDSQLPKDRFSAERLKGVDSTLKIQPAKLEDSAVYLCASSFTGAATGELFFGEGSRLTVL.